What follows are 22 T cell receptor beta chains derived from one specimen sequenced in a study of T cell repertoires in cytomegalovirus infection. From the reads, TCRdb called clonotypes with MiXCR, one entry per CDR3 protein. The data show 250,000 to 300,000 distinct CDR3 sequences, roughly 15% seen once. Sequenced input: PBMCs. Source of these receptors: a human donor in good health (CMV status not recorded). Some clones in this sample may be carry-over from other donors' samples.

This clonotype was seen repeatedly, ten times or more. The chain recombines TRBV7-3 with TRBJ2-7, with D unclear. Germline V gene lookup returns CDR1 SGHTA and CDR2 FQGTGA. The V and J ends lost 6 bases and 2 bases respectively, with 14 bases between them. The length of the CDR3 is 14 residues. For the CDR3, the DNA is TGTGCCAGCAGGTCGGATCTTTCTACCTACGAGCAGTACTTC. Its protein product is CASRSDLSTYEQYF.

Many counts were recorded for this clonotype. The gene calls are TRBV7-2 and TRBJ2-1; 13 bases fit TRBD2. Trimming removed 5 bases from V and 7 bases from J; junction bases left unmatched: 2. Germline CDR1 SGHTA, CDR2 FQGNSA. There are 14 residues in the CDR3. The CDR3 here is CASSETSGRNEQFF. CDR3 bases: TGTGCCAGCAGCGAGACTAGCGGGAGGAATGAGCAGTTCTTC.

The chain links TRBV20-1 to TRBJ1-2, with D perhaps TRBD1 (6 bases). This CDR3 has 14 residues. The V end was cut by 6 bases, the J end by 4 bases, with 18 bases between. Germline loops: CDR1 DFQATT, CDR2 SNEGSKA (reference sequence). The chain's CDR3 is CSARAGGRFYGYTF. The CDR3 DNA is TGCAGTGCCCGGGCGGGGGGCCGATTCTATGGCTACACCTTC.

In its sample, this clonotype was seen once. The chain couples TRBV20-1 to TRBJ2-3, with D possibly being TRBD1 or TRBD2 (6 bases each). The CDR3 sequence is 12 residues long. CDR1 and CDR2 (germline): DFQATT, SNEGSKA (reference sequence). V lost 7 bases, J lost 4 bases, and 12 bases lay in between. As DNA, the CDR3 is TGCAGTGGTCATAGGGGGGCAGATACGCAGTATTTT. Translated: CSGHRGADTQYF.

The CDR3 reads CASRLGGQFATNEKLFF. CDR3 coding DNA: TGTGCCAGCAGGCTTGGTGGACAGTTTGCAACTAATGAAAAACTGTTTTTT. The V and J genes are TRBV2 and TRBJ1-4; the D gene is possibly TRBD1 (6 bases). From germline, CDR1 is SNHLY and CDR2 FYNNEI. The CDR3 length is 17 residues. Trimming left V 6 bases short and J 0 bases short, with 17 bases between.

This clonotype was seen only a few times. V usage is TRBV12-3 or TRBV12-4 and J usage is TRBJ2-2; the D gene is possibly TRBD2 (5 bases). The CDR3 covers 13 residues. Trimming took 3 bases from V and 4 from J, leaving 6 bases between them. Written as DNA, the CDR3 is TGTGCCAGCAGTTTTCTAGCCACCGGGGAGCTGTTTTTT. It encodes CASSFLATGELFF.

The V call is TRBV6-6, the J call TRBJ1-1; no reliable D call. Germline V gives CDR1 MNHNY, CDR2 SVGAGI (reference sequence). This CDR3 comprises 11 residues. The germline V and J ends were trimmed by 6 bases and 3 bases, with 5 bases remaining between them. The CDR3 protein is CASRGDTEAFF. In nucleotides, the CDR3 is TGTGCCAGCAGGGGAGACACTGAAGCTTTCTTT.

The rearrangement uses TRBV7-4 and TRBJ2-1, with 10 bases identical to TRBD2. The CDR3 contains 17 residues. V gave up 5 bases and J gave up 4 bases; unmatched junction bases: 11. Germline V lookup: CDR1 SGHVT, CDR2 SQSDAQ. The CDR3 spells CASSKDWVAGGYNEQFF. As DNA, the CDR3 is TGTGCCAGCAGCAAAGATTGGGTAGCGGGAGGATACAATGAGCAGTTCTTC.

In this sample, this clonotype turned up a few times. This chain links TRBV2 with TRBJ2-1; 12 nucleotides line up with TRBD2. V lost 6 bases to trimming and J lost 7 bases; unmatched junction nucleotides: 7. Germline values: CDR1 SNHLY, CDR2 FYNNEI. The CDR3 covers 15 residues. CDR3 amino acids: CASRATSGRWNEQFF. CDR3 sequence (DNA): TGTGCCAGCAGAGCGACTAGCGGGAGATGGAATGAGCAGTTCTTC.

In this sample, this clonotype turned up a few times. The CDR3 reads CASSGTSGSTYEQYF. Here the CDR3 DNA reads TGTGCCAGCAGTGGGACTAGCGGGTCCACCTACGAGCAGTACTTC. J is TRBJ2-7 and V is TRBV12-3 or TRBV12-4, with 12 bases matching TRBD2. J was trimmed by 2 bases and V by 5 bases; bases with no gene match: 4. The CDR3 covers 15 residues.

This clonotype appeared a single time. The chain recombines TRBV5-6 with TRBJ2-3, with D unresolved. The CDR3 sequence is 13 residues long. Trimming left V 3 bases short and J 1 base short, with 6 bases between. The germline CDR1 and CDR2 sequences are SGHDT and YYEEEE. CDR3 sequence reads: CASSWVRTDTQYF. The CDR3, as DNA: TGTGCCAGCAGCTGGGTCCGCACAGATACGCAGTATTTT.

This clonotype has only a few counts. This chain uses TRBV28 with TRBJ1-5, with D tentatively TRBD1 (6 bases). The germline V and J ends were trimmed by 7 bases and 1 base, with 8 bases remaining between them. This CDR3 comprises 13 residues. Germline V gene sequence: CDR1 MDHEN, CDR2 SYDVKM. CDR3 in DNA: TGTGCCAGCAAGGGGGGAAGCAATCAGCCCCAGCATTTT. Translation: CASKGGSNQPQHF.

This clonotype occurred many times. The CDR3 loop is CASRPTGTSGSYTDTQYF. The DNA for the CDR3 is TGTGCCAGCAGACCGACCGGGACTAGCGGGAGCTACACAGATACGCAGTATTTT. J is TRBJ2-3 and V is TRBV6-2 or TRBV6-3; 14 nucleotides agree with TRBD2. Germline CDR1 reads MNHEY; CDR2 reads SVGEGT. Trimming removed 6 bases from V and 2 bases from J; junction bases left unmatched: 10. The CDR3 totals 18 residues.

Many counts were recorded for this clonotype. The junction and the germline gene differ at one end; a read error may be behind it. The CDR3 DNA reads as TGTGCCAGCAGCTTAGGAGGGGGCCGCACAGGCCTCCATACATATTTT. Its translation: CASSLGGGRTGLHTYF. The V call is TRBV7-2, the J call TRBJ1-5, with 7 bases aligning to TRBD1. CDR1 SGHTA and CDR2 FQGNSA come from the germline V gene. CDR3 size: 16 residues.

This clonotype showed up many times. Sequence at one end of the junction differs from germline and may be a read error. The chain is built from TRBV10-3 and TRBJ1-6; D uncertain. CDR3 size: 12 residues. Germline V gives CDR1 ENHRY, CDR2 SYGVKD. CDR3: CAISETSGPPHF. CDR3 bases: TGTGCCATCAGTGAGACCAGCGGCCCCCCCCACTTT.

In its sample, this clonotype was seen a few times. The rearrangement uses TRBV6-6 and TRBJ2-5; the D is unclear. Trimming took off 4 bases at V and 5 bases at J, with 8 bases between the two ends. CDR3 length: 12 amino acids. Per the germline V gene, CDR1 is MNHNY and CDR2 is SVGAGI (reference sequence). Here the CDR3 reads CASSFQMETQYF. In DNA, the CDR3 is TGTGCCAGCAGTTTTCAGATGGAGACCCAGTACTTC.

The chain couples TRBV4-1 to TRBJ2-2, with D unresolved. Trimming left V 4 bases short and J 2 bases short, with 11 bases between. The CDR3 has 15 amino acids. Germline loops: CDR1 MGHRA, CDR2 YSYEKL. CDR3 protein: CASSPWTDNTGELFF. The CDR3 coding sequence is TGCGCCAGCAGCCCATGGACCGATAACACCGGGGAGCTGTTTTTT.

V gene TRBV12-3 or TRBV12-4 combines with J gene TRBJ1-5; no clear D. V was clipped by 6 bases and J by 5 bases, with 11 bases between them. The CDR3 runs 13 residues. CDR3 coding DNA: TGTGCCAGCAGCCAGGACCGAGATCAGCCCCAGCATTTT. Amino acids: CASSQDRDQPQHF.

The rearrangement joins TRBV10-3 to TRBJ1-2, with D possibly matching TRBD1 (6 bases). V lost 4 bases to trimming and J lost 8 bases, with 14 bases between them. The CDR3 runs to 13 residues. Germline loops: CDR1 ENHRY, CDR2 SYGVKD. This CDR3 is CAISVTDSQGYTF. CDR3 nucleotides: TGTGCCATCAGTGTTACGGACAGTCAAGGCTACACCTTC.

This clonotype was seen at least ten times. The genes are TRBV5-4 and TRBJ2-7; D unclear. V lost 4 bases, J lost 7 bases, and 12 bases lay in between. The CDR3 covers 12 residues. Germline values: CDR1 SGHNT, CDR2 YYREEE (reference sequence). CDR3 coding DNA: TGTGCCAGCAGCGCGGTGGCTCGGGAGCAGTACTTC. Its protein product is CASSAVAREQYF.

This clonotype occurred many times. V is TRBV7-2 and J is TRBJ2-7; D not resolved. The CDR3 covers 11 residues. Germline CDR1 SGHTA, CDR2 FQGNSA. Trimming pared 5 bases from V and 4 bases from J, leaving 6 bases between. CDR3 sequence: CASSREYEQYF. DNA of the CDR3: TGTGCCAGCAGCAGAGAATACGAGCAGTACTTC. Using reference TRBV7-2 and TRBJ2-7 for the parts outside the CDR3, the full variable domain is GAGVSQSPSNKVTEKGKDVELRCDPISGHTALYWYRQSLGQGLEFLIYFQGNSAPDKSGLPSDRFSAERTGGSVSTLTIQRTQQEDSAVYLCASSREYEQYFGPGTRLTVT.

The table lists this clonotype with many counts. The chain uses TRBV6-1 and TRBJ2-3; D not certain. V was pared by 0 bases and J by 6 bases, with 10 bases between. The germline gives CDR1 MNHNS, CDR2 SASEGT. The CDR3 length is 14 residues. The CDR3 DNA reads as TGTGCCAGCAGTGAAGCGACGGAGCCGGATACGCAGTATTTT. It encodes CASSEATEPDTQYF.